This paragraph covers one TCR beta chain sequence. The record originates from a study of control samples from healthy donors and cancer patients. Germline V gives CDR1 SGDLS, CDR2 YYNGEE. V was cut by 4 bases and J by 6 bases, with 16 bases left in between. The CDR3 runs 14 residues. Clones were read by immunoSEQ multiplex PCR, and TCRdb kept only the in-frame ones, dropping some. The sample carries about 57,000 clones, roughly 94% recorded once. Source material: blood. This sequence originates from a man aged 25 to 40 in good health. This rearrangement joins TRBV9 to TRBJ1-1, with unresolved D. For the CDR3, the DNA is TGTGCCAGCAGCAGACTAAGTAGTGGAGCTGAAGCTTTCTTT. It translates to CASSRLSSGAEAFF.